This TCR beta chain appears in the sequencing data of a study of PD-1 blockade in classical Hodgkin lymphoma. The V end was cut by 6 bases, the J end by 0 bases, with 16 bases between. There are 16 residues in the CDR3. Looked up from germline, CDR1 is MNHNY and CDR2 is SVGAGI (reference sequence). Time point of the sample: cycle 4 day 1 (C4D1), after 5 to 7 weeks of nivolumab. All the patients suffered relapse after autologous stem cell transplantation, and brentuximab vedotin exposure differed. Study-level findings and limits: Newly diagnosed patients had diversity similar to the baseline diversity of complete responders. No one has yet defined what causes the repertoire differences, which may be disease activity or prior therapy. Diversity in CD4+ TCRs, unlike that measured in CD8+ TCRs, had risen significantly by C4D1.

The data were produced by immunoSEQ multiplex PCR, yet TCRdb's version contains in-frame clones alone and is incomplete. The table has about 39,000 clones, more than 70% seen once; the top ten hold approximately 35%. For this clone: As yet, its antigen is unknown.

The rearrangement joins TRBV6-6 to TRBJ2-3; the D gene is possibly TRBD2 (5 bases). The sequence came from a human donor with classical Hodgkin lymphoma. The sequenced sample was peripheral blood mononuclear cells (PBMCs), obtained before the fourth cycle of nivolumab. The CDR3 DNA is TGTGCCAGCAGCCCCCACCGGGGAACTAGCACAGATACGCAGTATTTT. Residues: CASSPHRGTSTDTQYF.